Shown below are 18 T cell receptor beta chains from a single sample sequenced in a study of identifying expanded T cells in peripheral blood. TCRdb keeps only in-frame clones here, not all; method: immunoSEQ multiplex PCR. The table includes around 50,000 clones, over 85% detected once. Source material: blood. Source of these receptors: a person between 18 and 75 years old in good health.

The chain carries TRBV19 and TRBJ2-2; 13 bases agree with TRBD2. The CDR3 is made up of 18 amino acids. Germline V CDR1 and CDR2: LNHDA, SQIVND (reference sequence). J gave up 0 bases and V 7 bases, and 8 bases lay outside the gene matches. The CDR3 here is CASNGGLAGTPNTGELFF. Written as DNA, the CDR3 is TGTGCCAGTAATGGGGGACTAGCGGGGACTCCGAACACCGGGGAGCTGTTTTTT. Combining the CDR3 with reference TRBV19 and TRBJ2-2 gives the whole variable domain DGGITQSPKYLFRKEGQNVTLSCEQNLNHDAMYWYRQDPGQGLRLIYYSQIVNDFQKGDIAEGYSVSREKKESFPLTVTSAQKNPTAFYLCASNGGLAGTPNTGELFFGEGSRLTVL.

The V call is TRBV5-1, the J call TRBJ1-1, with D possibly being TRBD1 (5 bases). The germline V gene has CDR1 SGHRS and CDR2 YFSETQ. The CDR3 spans 13 residues. Trimming removed 4 bases from V and 6 bases from J, with 13 bases in between. The CDR3 DNA reads TGCGCCAGCAGCAGGGACCTAGGGGCTGAAGCTTTCTTT. This gives the protein CASSRDLGAEAFF.

The J gene is TRBJ2-1, the V gene TRBV19; perhaps TRBD2 as D (6 bases). The ends were cut back, 2 bases at V and 6 bases at J, with 14 bases in the middle. Germline assignment: CDR1 LNHDA and CDR2 SQIVND (reference sequence). CDR3 size: 15 residues. CDR3 region: CASSIRPMGGNEQFF. The CDR3 region has the DNA TGTGCCAGTAGTATACGTCCTATGGGGGGCAATGAGCAGTTCTTC.

The chain links TRBV6-1 to TRBJ1-3; D may be TRBD1 (5 bases). The CDR3 covers 15 residues. CDR1 and CDR2 (germline): MNHNS, SASEGT. V was shortened by 1 base and J by 2 bases, with 9 bases between the two germline ends. The CDR3 region is CASSEGGTAGNTIYF. CDR3 sequence (DNA): TGTGCCAGCAGTGAAGGAGGGACTGCTGGAAACACCATATATTTT.

The chain employs TRBV6-4 and TRBJ2-7; no definite D call. Germline V gene lookup returns CDR1 MRHNA and CDR2 SNTAGT. Trimming took off 2 bases at V and 5 bases at J, with 16 bases between the two ends. This CDR3 has 15 amino acids. The CDR3 is CASSDPRIKGHEQYF. The DNA for the CDR3 is TGTGCCAGCAGTGACCCCCGCATAAAGGGTCACGAGCAGTACTTC.

The rearrangement joins TRBV4-3 to TRBJ1-2, with 9 bases matching TRBD1. V shed 2 bases and J 5 bases; nucleotides not matched to a gene: 6. This CDR3 is 15 amino acids long. Germline CDR1 reads LGHNA; CDR2 reads YSLEER. The CDR3 here is CASSQQDRGGYGYTF. CDR3 DNA sequence: TGCGCCAGCAGCCAACAGGACAGGGGAGGGTATGGCTACACCTTC.

The chain recombines TRBV5-8 with TRBJ2-2, with D tentatively TRBD1 (6 bases). The CDR3 sequence is 17 residues long. V was cut by 0 bases and J by 3 bases, with 15 bases left in between. Germline values: CDR1 SGHTS, CDR2 YDEGEE. CDR3 sequence reads: CASSLARQRGYTGELFF. The CDR3 DNA reads as TGTGCCAGCAGCTTGGCCCGACAGAGGGGGTACACCGGGGAGCTGTTTTTT.

The chain combines TRBV21-1 with TRBJ2-5; TRBD1, as called in the table, went unchecked against the DNA. TRBV21-1 is a pseudogene. CDR3 length: 18 amino acids. The CDR3 sequence: CASSKALMTSRQKWTQYF. As DNA, the CDR3 is TGTGCCAGCAGCAAAGCGCTGATGACCAGCAGGCAGAAGTGGACCCAGTACTTC.

The V gene is TRBV5-4, the J gene TRBJ2-1; D call uncertain. Germline V gene data show CDR1 as SGHNT and CDR2 as YYREEE (reference sequence). Trimming pared 0 bases from V and 9 bases from J, leaving 7 bases between. This CDR3 spans 12 amino acids. The CDR3 DNA follows: TGTGCCAGCAGCTTGGACTGGAGTGAGCAGTTCTTC. The encoded protein is CASSLDWSEQFF.

The chain carries TRBV6-6 and TRBJ1-2; D may be TRBD1 (6 bases). CDR3 length: 13 amino acids. The germline gives CDR1 MNHNY, CDR2 SVGAGI (reference sequence). V lost 5 bases and J 7 bases, leaving 14 bases between the germline ends. CDR3 in amino acids: CASSGGGGAGYTF. CDR3 nucleotides: TGTGCCAGCAGTGGAGGGGGGGGAGCTGGCTACACCTTC.

V usage is TRBV30 and J usage is TRBJ2-7; a possible D gene is TRBD1 (7 bases). Trimming took 4 bases from V and 6 from J, leaving 19 bases between them. The CDR3 totals 14 residues. Germline V gene data show CDR1 as GTSNPN and CDR2 as SVGIG (reference sequence). DNA for the CDR3: TGTGCCTGGACGAGACAGGGAGGAATTGCCGAGCAGTACTTC. Protein: CAWTRQGGIAEQYF.

The chain links TRBV28 to TRBJ1-4; D is undetermined. From germline, CDR1 is MDHEN and CDR2 SYDVKM. The V gene lost 2 bases and the J gene lost 7 bases, with 8 bases spanning the gap. CDR3 length: 13 residues. The CDR3: CASSLHGSEKLFF. The CDR3 DNA reads as TGTGCCAGCAGTTTACACGGTTCTGAAAAACTGTTTTTT.

This chain links TRBV6-1 with TRBJ2-5, with 8 bases aligning to TRBD1. Germline CDR1 and CDR2: MNHNS and SASEGT. After removal of 6 bases from V and 4 bases from J, the junction contained 7 bases not matched to a gene. CDR3 length: 14 residues. The CDR3 sequence: CASRFPGGRETQYF. CDR3 nucleotides: TGTGCCAGCAGGTTTCCAGGGGGCCGAGAGACCCAGTACTTC.

The V gene is TRBV7-2, the J gene TRBJ1-1; possible D gene TRBD1, 6 bases. Germline V gives CDR1 SGHTA, CDR2 FQGNSA. Trimming cost V 4 bases and J 2 bases, with 17 bases left between them. The CDR3 consists of 16 residues. The CDR3 region is CASSSRPVGGNTEAFF. CDR3 sequence (DNA): TGTGCCAGCAGCTCCCGACCTGTCGGGGGCAACACTGAAGCTTTCTTT.

V and J are TRBV10-3 and TRBJ2-7; no firm D call. Trimming left V 0 bases short and J 2 bases short, with 8 bases between. Germline V gene lookup returns CDR1 ENHRY and CDR2 SYGVKD. This CDR3 spans 14 amino acids. For the CDR3, the DNA is TGTGCCATCAGTGAGTCTCTGGGTACCTACGAGCAGTACTTC. Translation gives CAISESLGTYEQYF.

In this sample, this clone turned up once. The chain uses TRBV9 and TRBJ1-3; no reliable D call. The CDR3 is 14 residues long. Trimming stripped 0 bases from V and 1 base from J, with 5 bases between. In germline, CDR1 is SGDLS, CDR2 YYNGEE. The CDR3 sequence is CASSVGVSGNTIYF. The DNA for the CDR3 is TGTGCCAGCAGCGTAGGGGTGTCTGGAAACACCATATATTTT.

CDR3 nucleotide sequence: TGTGCCACCAGCAGAGGTTACGGATACACAGATACGCAGTATTTT. This sequence encodes CATSRGYGYTDTQYF. The chain couples TRBV15 to TRBJ2-3; D gene ambiguous. V lost 1 base, J lost 2 bases, and 10 bases lay in between. The CDR3 consists of 15 residues. CDR1 is LNHNV, CDR2 YYDKDF, per germline (reference sequence). Combining the CDR3 with reference TRBV15 and TRBJ2-3 gives the whole variable domain DAMVIQNPRYQVTQFGKPVTLSCSQTLNHNVMYWYQQKSSQAPKLLFHYYDKDFNNEADTPDNFQSRRPNTSFCFLDIRSPGLGDTAMYLCATSRGYGYTDTQYFGPGTRLTVL.

The V and J genes are TRBV25-1 and TRBJ2-7; D unresolved. The CDR3 spans 15 residues. V gave up 4 bases and J gave up 0 bases, with 13 bases separating them. Germline V gene lookup returns CDR1 MGHDK and CDR2 SYGVNS. The CDR3 bases are TGTGCCAGCAGTGGAAATTTCCTGAGCTCCTACGAGCAGTACTTC. Its translation is CASSGNFLSSYEQYF.